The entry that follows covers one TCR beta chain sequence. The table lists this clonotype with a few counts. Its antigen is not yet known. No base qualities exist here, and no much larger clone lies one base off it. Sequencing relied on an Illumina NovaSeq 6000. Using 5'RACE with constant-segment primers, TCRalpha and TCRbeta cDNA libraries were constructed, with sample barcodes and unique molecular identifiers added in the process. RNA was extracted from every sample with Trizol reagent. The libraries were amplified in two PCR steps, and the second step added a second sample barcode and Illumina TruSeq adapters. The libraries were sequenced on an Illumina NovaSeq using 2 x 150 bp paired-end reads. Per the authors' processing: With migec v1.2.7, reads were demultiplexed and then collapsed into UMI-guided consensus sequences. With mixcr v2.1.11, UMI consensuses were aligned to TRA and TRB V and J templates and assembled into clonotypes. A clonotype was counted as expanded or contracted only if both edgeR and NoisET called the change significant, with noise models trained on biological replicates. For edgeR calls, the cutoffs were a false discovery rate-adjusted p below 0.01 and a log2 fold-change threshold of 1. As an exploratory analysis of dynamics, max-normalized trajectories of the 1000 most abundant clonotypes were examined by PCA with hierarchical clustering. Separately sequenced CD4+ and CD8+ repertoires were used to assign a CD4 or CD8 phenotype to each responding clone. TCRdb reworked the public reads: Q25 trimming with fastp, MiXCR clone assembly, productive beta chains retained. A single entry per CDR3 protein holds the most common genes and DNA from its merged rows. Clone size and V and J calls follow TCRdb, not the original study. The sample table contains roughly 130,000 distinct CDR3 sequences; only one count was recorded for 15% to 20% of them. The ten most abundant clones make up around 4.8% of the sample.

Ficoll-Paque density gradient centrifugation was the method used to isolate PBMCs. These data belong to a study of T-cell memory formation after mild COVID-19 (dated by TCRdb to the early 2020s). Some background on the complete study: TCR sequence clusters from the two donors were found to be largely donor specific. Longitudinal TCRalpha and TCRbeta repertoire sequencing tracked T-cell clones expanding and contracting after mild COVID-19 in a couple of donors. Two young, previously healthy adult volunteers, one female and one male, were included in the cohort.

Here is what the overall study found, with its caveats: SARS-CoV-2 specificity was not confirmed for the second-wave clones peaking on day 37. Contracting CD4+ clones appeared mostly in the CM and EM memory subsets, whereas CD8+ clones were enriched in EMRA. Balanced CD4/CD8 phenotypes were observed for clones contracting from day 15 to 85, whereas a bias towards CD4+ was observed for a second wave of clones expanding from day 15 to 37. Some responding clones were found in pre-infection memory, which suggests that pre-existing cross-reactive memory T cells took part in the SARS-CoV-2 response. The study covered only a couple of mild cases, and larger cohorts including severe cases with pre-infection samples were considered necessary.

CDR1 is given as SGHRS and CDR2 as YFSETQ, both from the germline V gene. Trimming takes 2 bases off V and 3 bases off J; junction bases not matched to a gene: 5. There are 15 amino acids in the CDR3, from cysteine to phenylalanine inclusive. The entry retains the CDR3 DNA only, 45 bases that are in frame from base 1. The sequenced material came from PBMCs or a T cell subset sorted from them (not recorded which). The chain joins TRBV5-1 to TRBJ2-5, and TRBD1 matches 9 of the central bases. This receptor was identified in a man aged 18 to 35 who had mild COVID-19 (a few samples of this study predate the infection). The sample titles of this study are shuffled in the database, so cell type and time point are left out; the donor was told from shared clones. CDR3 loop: CASSLQGAREETQYF. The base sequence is TGCGCCAGCAGCTTACAGGGGGCGCGGGAAGAGACCCAGTACTTC.